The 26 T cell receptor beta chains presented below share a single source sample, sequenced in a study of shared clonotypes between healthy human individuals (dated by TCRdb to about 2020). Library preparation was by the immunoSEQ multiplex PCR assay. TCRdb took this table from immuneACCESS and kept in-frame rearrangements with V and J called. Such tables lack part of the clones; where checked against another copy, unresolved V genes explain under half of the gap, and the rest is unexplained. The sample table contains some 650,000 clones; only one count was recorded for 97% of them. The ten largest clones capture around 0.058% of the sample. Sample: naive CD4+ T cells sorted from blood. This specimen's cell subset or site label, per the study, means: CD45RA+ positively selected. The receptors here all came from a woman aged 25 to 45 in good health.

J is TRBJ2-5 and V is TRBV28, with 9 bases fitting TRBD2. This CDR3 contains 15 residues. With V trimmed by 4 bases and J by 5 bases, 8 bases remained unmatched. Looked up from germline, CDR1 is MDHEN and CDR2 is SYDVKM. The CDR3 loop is CASSWGGTSFETQYF. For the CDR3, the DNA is TGTGCCAGCAGTTGGGGAGGGACTAGCTTTGAGACCCAGTACTTC.

The CDR3 sequence: CASSSASTRGEQFF. As DNA, the CDR3 is TGTGCCAGCAGTTCTGCCTCAACGAGAGGTGAGCAGTTCTTC. V gene TRBV28 combines with J gene TRBJ2-1; D remains ambiguous. The CDR3 runs 14 residues. V lost 4 bases and J 9 bases, leaving 16 bases between the germline ends. Germline CDR1 MDHEN, CDR2 SYDVKM.

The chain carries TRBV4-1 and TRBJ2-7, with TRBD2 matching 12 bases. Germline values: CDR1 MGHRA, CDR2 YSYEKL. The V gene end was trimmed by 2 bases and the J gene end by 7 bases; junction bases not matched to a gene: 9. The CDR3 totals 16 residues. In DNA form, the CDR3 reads TGCGCCAGCAGCCAAACGCTAGCGGGAGGGCCTCGGGAGCAGTACTTC. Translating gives CASSQTLAGGPREQYF.

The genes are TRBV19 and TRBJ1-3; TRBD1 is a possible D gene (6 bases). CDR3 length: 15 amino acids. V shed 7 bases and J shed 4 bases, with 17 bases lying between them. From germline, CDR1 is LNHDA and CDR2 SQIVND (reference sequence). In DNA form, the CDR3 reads TGTGCCAGTAACGATTACAGGGTTTCCGGAAACACCATATATTTT. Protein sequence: CASNDYRVSGNTIYF.

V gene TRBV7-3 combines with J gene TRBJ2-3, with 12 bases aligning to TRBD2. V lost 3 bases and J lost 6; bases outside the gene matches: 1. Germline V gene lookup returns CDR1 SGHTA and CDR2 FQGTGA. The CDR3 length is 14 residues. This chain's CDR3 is CASSFGTSGDTQYF. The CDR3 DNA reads TGTGCCAGCAGCTTCGGGACTAGCGGGGATACGCAGTATTTT.

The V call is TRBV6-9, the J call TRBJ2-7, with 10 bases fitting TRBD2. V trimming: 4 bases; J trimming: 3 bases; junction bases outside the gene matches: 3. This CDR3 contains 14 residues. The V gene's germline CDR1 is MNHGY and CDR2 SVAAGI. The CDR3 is CASSLWTSGYEQYF. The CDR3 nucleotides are TGTGCCAGCAGTTTATGGACTAGCGGCTACGAGCAGTACTTC.

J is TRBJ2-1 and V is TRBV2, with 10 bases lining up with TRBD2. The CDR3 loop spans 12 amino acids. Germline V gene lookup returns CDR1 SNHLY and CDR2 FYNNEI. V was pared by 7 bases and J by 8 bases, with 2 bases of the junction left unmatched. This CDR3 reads CASNGLADEQFF. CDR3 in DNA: TGTGCCAGCAATGGACTAGCGGATGAGCAGTTCTTC.

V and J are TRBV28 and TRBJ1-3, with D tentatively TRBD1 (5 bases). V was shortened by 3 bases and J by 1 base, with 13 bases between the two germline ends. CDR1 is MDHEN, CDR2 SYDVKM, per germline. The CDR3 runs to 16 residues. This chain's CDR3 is CASSFGGIFSGNTIYF. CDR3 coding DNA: TGTGCCAGCAGTTTCGGGGGGATCTTTTCTGGAAACACCATATATTTT.

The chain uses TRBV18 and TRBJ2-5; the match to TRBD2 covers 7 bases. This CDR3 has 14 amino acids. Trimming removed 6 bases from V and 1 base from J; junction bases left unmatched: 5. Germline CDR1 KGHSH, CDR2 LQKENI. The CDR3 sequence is CASSPGLLQETQYF. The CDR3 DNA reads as TGTGCCAGCTCCCCGGGACTACTCCAAGAGACCCAGTACTTC.

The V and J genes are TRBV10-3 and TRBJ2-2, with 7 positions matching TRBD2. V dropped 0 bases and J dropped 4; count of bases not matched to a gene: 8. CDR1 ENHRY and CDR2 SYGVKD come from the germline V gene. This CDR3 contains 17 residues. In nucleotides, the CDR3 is TGTGCCATCAGTGAGTCGATGGCGGGAGTTGGCACCGGGGAGCTGTTTTTT. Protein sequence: CAISESMAGVGTGELFF.

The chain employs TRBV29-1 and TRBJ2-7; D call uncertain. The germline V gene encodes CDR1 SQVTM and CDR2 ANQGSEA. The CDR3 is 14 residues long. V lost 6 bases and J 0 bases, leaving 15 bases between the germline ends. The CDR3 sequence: CSVTGLLSSYEQYF. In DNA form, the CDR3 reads TGCAGCGTCACCGGGCTCCTAAGCTCCTACGAGCAGTACTTC.

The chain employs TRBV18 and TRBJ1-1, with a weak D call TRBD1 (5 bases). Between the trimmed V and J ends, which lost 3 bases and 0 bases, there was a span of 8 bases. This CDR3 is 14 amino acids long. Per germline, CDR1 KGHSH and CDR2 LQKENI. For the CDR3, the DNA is TGTGCCAGCTCACCGAGGGGCCTGAACACTGAAGCTTTCTTT. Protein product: CASSPRGLNTEAFF.

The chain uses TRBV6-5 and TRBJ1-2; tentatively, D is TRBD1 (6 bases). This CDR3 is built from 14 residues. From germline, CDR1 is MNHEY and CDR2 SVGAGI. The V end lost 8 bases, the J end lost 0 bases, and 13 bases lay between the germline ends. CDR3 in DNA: TGTGCCAGCCGACAGGCCCTATCTAACTATGGCTACACCTTC. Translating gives CASRQALSNYGYTF.

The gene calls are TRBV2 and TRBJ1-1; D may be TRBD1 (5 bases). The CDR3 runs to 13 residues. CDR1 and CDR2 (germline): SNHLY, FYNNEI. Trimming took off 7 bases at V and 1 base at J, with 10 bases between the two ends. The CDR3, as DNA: TGTGCCAGCAAGACAGAGACGAACACTGAAGCTTTCTTT. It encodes CASKTETNTEAFF.

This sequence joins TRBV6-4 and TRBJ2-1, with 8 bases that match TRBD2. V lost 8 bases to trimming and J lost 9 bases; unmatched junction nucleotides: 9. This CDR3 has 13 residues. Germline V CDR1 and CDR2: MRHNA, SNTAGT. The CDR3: CASGGQAGVEQFF. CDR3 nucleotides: TGTGCCAGCGGGGGACAAGCGGGAGTTGAGCAGTTCTTC.

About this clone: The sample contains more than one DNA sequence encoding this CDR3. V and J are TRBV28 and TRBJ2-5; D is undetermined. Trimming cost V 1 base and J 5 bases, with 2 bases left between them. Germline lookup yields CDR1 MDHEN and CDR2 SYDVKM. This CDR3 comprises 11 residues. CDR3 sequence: CASSLYETQYF. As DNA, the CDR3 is TGTGCCAGCAGTTTATACGAGACCCAGTACTTC. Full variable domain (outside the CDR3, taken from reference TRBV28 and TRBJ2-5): DVKVTQSSRYLVKRTGEKVFLECVQDMDHENMFWYRQDPGLGLRLIYFSYDVKMKEKGDIPEGYSVSREKKERFSLILESASTNQTSMYLCASSLYETQYFGPGTRLLVL.

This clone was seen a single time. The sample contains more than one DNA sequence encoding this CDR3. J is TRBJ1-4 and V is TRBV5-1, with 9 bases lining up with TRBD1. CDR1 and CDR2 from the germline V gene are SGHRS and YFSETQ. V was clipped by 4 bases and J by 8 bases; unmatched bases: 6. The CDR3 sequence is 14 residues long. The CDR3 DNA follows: TGCGCCAGCAGCCCGGGACAGGGTTTAGAAAAACTGTTTTTT. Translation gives CASSPGQGLEKLFF.

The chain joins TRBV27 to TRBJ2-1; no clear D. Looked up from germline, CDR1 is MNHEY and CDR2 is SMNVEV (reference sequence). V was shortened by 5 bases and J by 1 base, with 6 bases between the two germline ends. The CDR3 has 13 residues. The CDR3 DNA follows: TGTGCCAGCAGTGCCGAATCCTACAATGAGCAGTTCTTC. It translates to CASSAESYNEQFF.

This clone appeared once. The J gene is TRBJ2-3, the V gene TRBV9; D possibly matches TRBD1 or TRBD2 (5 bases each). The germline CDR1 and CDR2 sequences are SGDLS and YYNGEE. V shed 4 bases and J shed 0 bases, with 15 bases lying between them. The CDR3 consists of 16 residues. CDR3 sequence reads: CASSLRWGGSTDTQYF. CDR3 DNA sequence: TGTGCCAGCAGCCTAAGGTGGGGCGGGAGCACAGATACGCAGTATTTT.

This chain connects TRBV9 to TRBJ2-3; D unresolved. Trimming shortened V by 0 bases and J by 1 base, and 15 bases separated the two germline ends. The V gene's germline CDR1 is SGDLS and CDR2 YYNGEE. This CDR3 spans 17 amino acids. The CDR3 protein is CASSVDKRVRRTDTQYF. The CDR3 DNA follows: TGTGCCAGCAGCGTAGATAAAAGGGTTCGGCGCACAGATACGCAGTATTTT.

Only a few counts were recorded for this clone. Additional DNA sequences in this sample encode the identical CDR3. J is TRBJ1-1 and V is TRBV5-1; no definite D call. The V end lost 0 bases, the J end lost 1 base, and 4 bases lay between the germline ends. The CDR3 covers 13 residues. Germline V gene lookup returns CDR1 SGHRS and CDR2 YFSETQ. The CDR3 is CASSLEGNTEAFF. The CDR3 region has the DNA TGCGCCAGCAGCTTGGAGGGGAACACTGAAGCTTTCTTT. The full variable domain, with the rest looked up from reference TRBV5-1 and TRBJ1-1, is KAGVTQTPRYLIKTRGQQVTLSCSPISGHRSVSWYQQTPGQGLQFLFEYFSETQRNKGNFPGRFSGRQFSNSRSEMNVSTLELGDSALYLCASSLEGNTEAFFGQGTRLTVV.

In DNA form, the CDR3 reads TGTGCCAGCAGTTCTCCCGGGTATAGGGGGAGGAATCAGCCCCAGCATTTT. Residues: CASSSPGYRGRNQPQHF. The rearrangement joins TRBV28 to TRBJ1-5, with D possibly matching TRBD1 (6 bases). The CDR3 totals 17 residues. CDR1 MDHEN and CDR2 SYDVKM come from the germline V gene. Trimming stripped 4 bases from V and 4 bases from J, with 20 bases between.

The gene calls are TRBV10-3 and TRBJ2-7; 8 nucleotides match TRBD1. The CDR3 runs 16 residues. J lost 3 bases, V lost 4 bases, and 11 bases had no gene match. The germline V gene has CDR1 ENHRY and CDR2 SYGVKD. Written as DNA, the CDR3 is TGTGCCATCAGTGGGGATCGACAGGGGTCGGGCTACGAGCAGTACTTC. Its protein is CAISGDRQGSGYEQYF.

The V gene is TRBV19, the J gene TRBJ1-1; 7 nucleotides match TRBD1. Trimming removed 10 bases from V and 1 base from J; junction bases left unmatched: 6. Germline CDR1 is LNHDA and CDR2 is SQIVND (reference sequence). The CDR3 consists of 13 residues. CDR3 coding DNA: TGTGCCACCGAGACAGGGCGGAACACTGAAGCTTTCTTT. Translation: CATETGRNTEAFF.

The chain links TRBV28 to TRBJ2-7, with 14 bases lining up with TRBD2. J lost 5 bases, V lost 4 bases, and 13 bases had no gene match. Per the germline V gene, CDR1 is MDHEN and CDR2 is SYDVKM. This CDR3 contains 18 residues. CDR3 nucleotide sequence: TGTGCCAGCAGTTCACCGGGACTAGCGGGAGATTTCGGGCACGAGCAGTACTTC. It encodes CASSSPGLAGDFGHEQYF.

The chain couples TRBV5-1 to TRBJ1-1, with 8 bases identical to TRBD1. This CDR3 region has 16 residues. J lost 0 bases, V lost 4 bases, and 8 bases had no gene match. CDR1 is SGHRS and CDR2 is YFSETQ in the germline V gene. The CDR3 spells CASSPWTGRMNTEAFF. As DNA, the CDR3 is TGCGCCAGCAGCCCCTGGACAGGGCGAATGAACACTGAAGCTTTCTTT. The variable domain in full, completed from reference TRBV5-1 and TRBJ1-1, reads KAGVTQTPRYLIKTRGQQVTLSCSPISGHRSVSWYQQTPGQGLQFLFEYFSETQRNKGNFPGRFSGRQFSNSRSEMNVSTLELGDSALYLCASSPWTGRMNTEAFFGQGTRLTVV.